The clone carrying this T cell receptor beta chain was seen ten or more times. Its matching antigen is unknown. Each sorted-subset library came from fewer than 1.1 million CD4+ or CD8+ T cells. The sample originates from a study of neurological immune-mediated disorders. CDR3 size: 17 residues. The trim removed 2 bases at V and 11 bases at J, leaving 13 bases unmatched. Germline values: CDR1 SGHRS, CDR2 YFSETQ. Points from the study as a whole: Patients with HTLV-1-associated myelopathy showed the most TCR clonal expansion. Those with multiple sclerosis showed the least, falling below healthy controls. No CDR3 amino acid sequences were shared by expanded clones across subjects, suggesting private repertoires in all groups.

TCRdb recomputed calls from the 5' RACE reads with MiXCR, one row per CDR3 protein. The sample lists just over 20,000 distinct CDR3 sequences, 17% occurring once. The clonotype comes from a woman aged 18-35 years with multiple sclerosis. The chain has TRBV5-1 and TRBJ1-4; TRBD1 matches at 12 bases. The sample comprised CD8+ T cells from blood. The CDR3 loop is CASSFMGTGGANEKLFF. In DNA, the CDR3 is TGCGCCAGCAGCTTTATGGGGACAGGGGGCGCGAACGAGAAACTGTTTTTT.